The clone carrying this T cell receptor beta chain came up many times. What it recognizes is unknown. The time point: patch test 2, 6 weeks after DPC sensitization. Treatment given: therapeutic diphenylcyclopropenone sensitization with weekly scalp DPC. From germline, CDR1 is SGHRS and CDR2 YFSETQ. Deletions cut 1 base from V and 6 bases from J, with 11 bases between. The CDR3 is 13 residues long. This record belongs to a study of human T cells and chemical hapten exposure. Study-wide background: The use of 2% DPC on about 2 cm by about 2 cm of upper inner arm skin constituted sensitization.

Study-wide results and caveats: DPC sensitization did not alter TCRs above 1 in 1000 frequency. Alopecia affecting every donor means their immune response may not match healthy people's.

Each CDR3 protein gets one entry after TCRdb re-called the RACE reads with MiXCR. The sample has roughly 54,000 distinct CDR3 sequences, over 9.5% seen once. This chain connects TRBV5-1 to TRBJ2-7; D unclear. The source of this sequence is a woman aged 45 to 65 with alopecia areata. Some clones in this sample may be carry-over from other donors' samples. This specimen consisted of whole blood, obtained in connection with sensitization to the hapten diphenylcyclopropenone (DPC). As DNA, the CDR3 is TGCGCCAGCAGCTTGAGGTTGGACGGCGAGCAGTACTTC. This sequence encodes CASSLRLDGEQYF.